This TCR beta chain was recovered during a study of blood T cell repertoires in COVID-19. About the research overall: Researchers got acute and convalescent COVID-19 samples from the United States, Italy and Spain.

Authors' data handling: Amplifying reference gene primers gave estimates of nucleated cell counts. Profiling relied on immunoSEQ multiplex PCR, and the TCRdb table lists in-frame clones only, not all of them. The D gene and trimming were derived from the DNA, and the V and J assignments and clone size from that table. Of 200,000 to 250,000 clones listed, about four fifths are singletons. The V segment lost 4 bases and the J segment 2 bases; nucleotides outside the gene matches: 6. The germline gives CDR1 SGHRS, CDR2 YFSETQ. The CDR3 sequence is 16 residues long. The chain recombines TRBV5-1 with TRBJ2-7, with TRBD2 matching 13 bases. This TCR came from a woman in her forties with acute COVID-19. Material: PBMCs or T cells enriched from blood (not recorded which). CDR3 nucleotides: TGCGCCAGCAGCCCAGCCGGGACTAGCGGGACCTACGAGCAGTACTTC. Its protein product is CASSPAGTSGTYEQYF.